This TCR beta chain was recovered during a study of cytomegalovirus exposure and HLA in healthy donors. Study observations and caveats: Several of the most significant clusters appeared, in a later analysis, to be linked to common viral pathogens.

Of note for this clone: Its cognate antigen is unknown.

Per germline, CDR1 SGHTA and CDR2 FQGNSA. CDR3 length: 14 amino acids. V shed 4 bases, J shed 3 bases, and the junction held 5 bases outside the gene matches. Primers: 60 Vbeta forward and 13 Jbeta reverse. Sequenced by immunoSEQ multiplex PCR; TCRdb stores in-frame clones only, minus some. The table lists about 110,000 clones, approximately 83% of them singletons. The rearrangement links TRBV7-2 to TRBJ2-7; 8 positions match TRBD1. This TCR was recovered from a man aged 18 to 30 in good health and CMV-seronegative. What was sequenced was PBMCs. This CDR3 is CASSSSGTGYEQYF. The CDR3 region has the DNA TGTGCCAGCAGCTCATCCGGGACAGGCTACGAGCAGTACTTC.